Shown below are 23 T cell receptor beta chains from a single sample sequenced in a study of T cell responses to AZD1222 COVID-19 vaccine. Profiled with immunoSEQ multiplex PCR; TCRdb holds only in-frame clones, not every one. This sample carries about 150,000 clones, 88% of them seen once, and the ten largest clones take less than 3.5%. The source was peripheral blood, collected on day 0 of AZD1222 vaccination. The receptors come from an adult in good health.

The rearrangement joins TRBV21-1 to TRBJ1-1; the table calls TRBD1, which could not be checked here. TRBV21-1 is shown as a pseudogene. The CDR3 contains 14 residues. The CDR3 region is CASSRGQGYTEAFF. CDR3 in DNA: TGTGCCAGCAGCAGGGGACAGGGATACACTGAAGCTTTCTTT.

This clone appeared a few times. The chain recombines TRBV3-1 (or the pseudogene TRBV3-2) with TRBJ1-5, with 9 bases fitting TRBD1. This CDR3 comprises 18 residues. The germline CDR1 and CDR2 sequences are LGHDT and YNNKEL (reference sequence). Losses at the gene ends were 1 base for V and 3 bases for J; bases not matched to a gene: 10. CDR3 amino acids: CASSQGGWTGAINQPQHF. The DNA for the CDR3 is TGTGCCAGCAGCCAAGGCGGCTGGACAGGGGCTATCAATCAGCCCCAGCATTTT.

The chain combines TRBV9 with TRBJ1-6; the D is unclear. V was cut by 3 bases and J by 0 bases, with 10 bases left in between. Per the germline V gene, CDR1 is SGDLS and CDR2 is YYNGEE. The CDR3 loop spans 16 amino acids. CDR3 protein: CASSARPVSYNSPLHF. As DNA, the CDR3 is TGTGCCAGCAGCGCCAGACCGGTCTCCTATAATTCACCCCTCCACTTT.

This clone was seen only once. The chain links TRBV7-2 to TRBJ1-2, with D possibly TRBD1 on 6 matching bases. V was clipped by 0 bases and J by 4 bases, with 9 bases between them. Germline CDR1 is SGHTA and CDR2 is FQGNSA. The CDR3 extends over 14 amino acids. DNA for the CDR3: TGTGCCAGCAGCTTAGCGCAGGGGCTCTATGGCTACACCTTC. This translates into CASSLAQGLYGYTF. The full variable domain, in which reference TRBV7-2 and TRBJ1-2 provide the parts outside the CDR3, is GAGVSQSPSNKVTEKGKDVELRCDPISGHTALYWYRQSLGQGLEFLIYFQGNSAPDKSGLPSDRFSAERTGGSVSTLTIQRTQQEDSAVYLCASSLAQGLYGYTFGSGTRLTVV.

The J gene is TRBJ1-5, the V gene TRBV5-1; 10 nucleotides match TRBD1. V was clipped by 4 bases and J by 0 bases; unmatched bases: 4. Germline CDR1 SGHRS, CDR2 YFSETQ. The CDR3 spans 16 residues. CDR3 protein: CASSTRDRGSNQPQHF. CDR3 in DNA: TGCGCCAGCAGCACCCGGGACAGGGGTAGCAATCAGCCCCAGCATTTT.

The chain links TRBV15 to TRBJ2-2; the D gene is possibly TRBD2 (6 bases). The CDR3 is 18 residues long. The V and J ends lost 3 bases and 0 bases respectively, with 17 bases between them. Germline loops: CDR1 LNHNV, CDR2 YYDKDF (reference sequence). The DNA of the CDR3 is TGTGCCACCAGCAGTGGGACCATAGCGGCTCCGAACACCGGGGAGCTGTTTTTT. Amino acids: CATSSGTIAAPNTGELFF. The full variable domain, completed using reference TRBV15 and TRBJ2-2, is DAMVIQNPRYQVTQFGKPVTLSCSQTLNHNVMYWYQQKSSQAPKLLFHYYDKDFNNEADTPDNFQSRRPNTSFCFLDIRSPGLGDTAMYLCATSSGTIAAPNTGELFFGEGSRLTVL.

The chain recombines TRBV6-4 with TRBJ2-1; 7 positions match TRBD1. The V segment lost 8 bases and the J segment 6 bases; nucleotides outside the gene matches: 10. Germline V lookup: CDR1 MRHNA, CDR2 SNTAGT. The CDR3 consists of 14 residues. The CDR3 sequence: CASSSDRAINEQFF. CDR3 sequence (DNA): TGTGCCAGCTCTTCCGACAGGGCTATCAATGAGCAGTTCTTC.

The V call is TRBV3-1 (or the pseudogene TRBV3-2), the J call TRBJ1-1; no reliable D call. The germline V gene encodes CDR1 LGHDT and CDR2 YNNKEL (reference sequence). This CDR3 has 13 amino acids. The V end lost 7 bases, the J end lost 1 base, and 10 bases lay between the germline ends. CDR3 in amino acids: CASIDTKNTEAFF. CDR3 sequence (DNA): TGTGCCAGCATCGACACGAAGAACACTGAAGCTTTCTTT.

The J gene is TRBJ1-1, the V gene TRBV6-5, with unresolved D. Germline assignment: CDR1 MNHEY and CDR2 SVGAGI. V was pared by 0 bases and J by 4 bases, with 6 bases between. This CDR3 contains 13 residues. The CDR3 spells CASSYSKSTEAFF. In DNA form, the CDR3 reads TGTGCCAGCAGTTACTCGAAGAGCACTGAAGCTTTCTTT.

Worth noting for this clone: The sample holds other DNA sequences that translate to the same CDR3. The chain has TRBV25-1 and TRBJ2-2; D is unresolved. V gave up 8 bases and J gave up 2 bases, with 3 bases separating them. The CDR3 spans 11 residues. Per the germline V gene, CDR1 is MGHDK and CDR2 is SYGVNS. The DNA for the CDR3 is TGTGCCAGCGGTAACACCGGGGAGCTGTTTTTT. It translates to CASGNTGELFF.

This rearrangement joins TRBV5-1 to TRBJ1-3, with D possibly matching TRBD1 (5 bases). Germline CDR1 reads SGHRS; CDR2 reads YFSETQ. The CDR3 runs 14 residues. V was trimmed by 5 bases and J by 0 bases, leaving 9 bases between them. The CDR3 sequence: CASRGLDSGNTIYF. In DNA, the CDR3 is TGCGCCAGCAGGGGACTGGACTCTGGAAACACCATATATTTT.

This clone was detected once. DNA for the CDR3: TGTGCCAGCAGCTTGAGTGGGACAGATACGCAGTATTTT. This encodes CASSLSGTDTQYF. The chain links TRBV5-6 to TRBJ2-3; D ambiguous. The CDR3 totals 13 residues. The V end lost 1 base, the J end lost 3 bases, and 6 bases lay between the germline ends. Germline CDR1 reads SGHDT; CDR2 reads YYEEEE.

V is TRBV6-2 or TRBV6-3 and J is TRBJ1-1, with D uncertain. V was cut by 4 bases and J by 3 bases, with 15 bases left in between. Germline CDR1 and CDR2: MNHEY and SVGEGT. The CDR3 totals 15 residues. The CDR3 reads CASSSLGIEDTEAFF. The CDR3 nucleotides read TGTGCCAGCAGTTCCCTAGGGATTGAGGACACTGAAGCTTTCTTT.

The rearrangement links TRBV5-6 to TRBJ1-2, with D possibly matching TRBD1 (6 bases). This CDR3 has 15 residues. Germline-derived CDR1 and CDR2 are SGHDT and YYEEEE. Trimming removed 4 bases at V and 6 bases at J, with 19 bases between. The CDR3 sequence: CASSPWWGAHDGYTF. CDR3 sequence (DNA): TGTGCCAGCAGCCCCTGGTGGGGGGCCCATGATGGCTACACCTTC.

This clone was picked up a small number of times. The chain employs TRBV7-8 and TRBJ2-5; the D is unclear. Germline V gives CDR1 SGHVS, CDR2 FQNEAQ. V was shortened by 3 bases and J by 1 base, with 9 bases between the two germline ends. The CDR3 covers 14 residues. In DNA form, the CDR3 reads TGTGCCAGCAGCTTGAGGAACCTCCAAGAGACCCAGTACTTC. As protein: CASSLRNLQETQYF.

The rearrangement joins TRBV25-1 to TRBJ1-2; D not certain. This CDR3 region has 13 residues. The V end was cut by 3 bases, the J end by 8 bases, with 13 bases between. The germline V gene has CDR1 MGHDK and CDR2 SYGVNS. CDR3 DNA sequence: TGTGCCAGCAGTGATCAGGCCGCGAGAGGCTACACCTTC. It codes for CASSDQAARGYTF.

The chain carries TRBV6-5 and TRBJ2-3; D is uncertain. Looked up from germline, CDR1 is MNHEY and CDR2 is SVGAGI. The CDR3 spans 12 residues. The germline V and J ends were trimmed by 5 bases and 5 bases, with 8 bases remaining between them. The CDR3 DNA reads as TGTGCCAGCAGTCCGACCGAAGATACGCAGTATTTT. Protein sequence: CASSPTEDTQYF.

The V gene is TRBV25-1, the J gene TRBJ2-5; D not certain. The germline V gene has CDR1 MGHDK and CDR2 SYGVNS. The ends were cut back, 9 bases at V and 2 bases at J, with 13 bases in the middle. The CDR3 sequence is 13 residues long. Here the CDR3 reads CASGTQIQETQYF. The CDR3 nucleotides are TGTGCCAGTGGAACACAGATACAAGAGACCCAGTACTTC.

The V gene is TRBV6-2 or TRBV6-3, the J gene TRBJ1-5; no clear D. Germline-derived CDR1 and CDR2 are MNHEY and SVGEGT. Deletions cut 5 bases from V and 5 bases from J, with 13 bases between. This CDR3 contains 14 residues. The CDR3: CASSPDGFHQPQHF. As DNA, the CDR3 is TGTGCCAGCAGTCCCGACGGGTTCCATCAGCCCCAGCATTTT.

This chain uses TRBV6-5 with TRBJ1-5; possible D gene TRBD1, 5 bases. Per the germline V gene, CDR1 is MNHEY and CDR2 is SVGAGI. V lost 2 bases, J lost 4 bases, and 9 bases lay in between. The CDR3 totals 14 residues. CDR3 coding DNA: TGTGCCAGCAGTTACGGGGCTGTTAATCAGCCCCAGCATTTT. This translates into CASSYGAVNQPQHF.

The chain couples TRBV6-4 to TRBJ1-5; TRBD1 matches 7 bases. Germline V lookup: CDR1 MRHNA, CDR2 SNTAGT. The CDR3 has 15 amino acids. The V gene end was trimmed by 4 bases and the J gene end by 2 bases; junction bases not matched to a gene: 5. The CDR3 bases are TGTGCCAGCAGTGGGAAGGGGGCCGGCAATCAGCCCCAGCATTTT. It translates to CASSGKGAGNQPQHF.

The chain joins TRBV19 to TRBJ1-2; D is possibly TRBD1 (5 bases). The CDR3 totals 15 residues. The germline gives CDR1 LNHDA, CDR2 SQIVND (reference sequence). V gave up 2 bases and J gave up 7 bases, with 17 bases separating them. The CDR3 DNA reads TGTGCCAGTAGTATAAGTGCGGGGCGCGGTCGTGGCTACACCTTC. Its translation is CASSISAGRGRGYTF.

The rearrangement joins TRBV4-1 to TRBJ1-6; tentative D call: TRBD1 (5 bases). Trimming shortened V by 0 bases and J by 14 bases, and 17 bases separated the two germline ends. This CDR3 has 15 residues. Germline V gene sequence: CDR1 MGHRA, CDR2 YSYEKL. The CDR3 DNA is TGCGCCAGCAGCCAAGAAAGACAGCCAGGCAGGGCCCTCCACTTT. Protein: CASSQERQPGRALHF.